Described below is a single T cell receptor (beta chain) sequence and its context. Sequencing was performed with immunoSEQ multiplex PCR; in TCRdb, only in-frame clones are kept and a portion is missing. The sample records under 300,000 clones, around 90% being singletons. The CDR3 consists of 15 residues. Trimming removed 3 bases from V and 5 bases from J; junction bases left unmatched: 10. Germline CDR1 and CDR2: SGHRS and YFSETQ. This specimen belongs to a study of blood T cell repertoires in COVID-19. The TCR originated in a woman younger than 45 who had recovered from COVID-19. The gene calls are TRBV5-1 and TRBJ2-7; 8 bases fit TRBD1. The sample comprised PBMCs or T cells enriched from blood (not recorded which). In nucleotides, the CDR3 is TGCGCCAGCAGCTCCGGGACAGGATTTCTGAACGAGCAGTACTTC. It translates to CASSSGTGFLNEQYF. Together with reference TRBV5-1 and TRBJ2-7, the CDR3 gives the full variable domain: KAGVTQTPRYLIKTRGQQVTLSCSPISGHRSVSWYQQTPGQGLQFLFEYFSETQRNKGNFPGRFSGRQFSNSRSEMNVSTLELGDSALYLCASSSGTGFLNEQYFGPGTRLTVT.